These 31 T cell receptor beta chains were sequenced from one sample in a study of T cell changes during pregnancy in multiple sclerosis. TCRdb keeps only in-frame clones here, not all; method: immunoSEQ multiplex PCR. The repertoire holds 74,000 or so clones, with about 92% as singletons. This sample comprised CD4+ T cells from peripheral blood mononuclear cells, obtained before pregnancy. The receptor source for this set is a female donor with multiple sclerosis, enrolled in a pregnancy study.

The V call is TRBV25-1, the J call TRBJ1-1; a weak D match, TRBD1 (5 bases). Per the germline V gene, CDR1 is MGHDK and CDR2 is SYGVNS. V was trimmed by 10 bases and J by 2 bases, leaving 14 bases between them. The CDR3 has 13 amino acids. The CDR3 bases are TGTGCCACCCAAGGGGTGGGAAACACTGAAGCTTTCTTT. Protein sequence: CATQGVGNTEAFF.

The V and J genes are TRBV4-1 and TRBJ1-4; no firm D call. The CDR3 is 16 amino acids. CDR1 and CDR2 (germline): MGHRA, YSYEKL. Trimming cost V 1 base and J 4 bases, with 13 bases left between them. CDR3 coding DNA: TGCGCCAGCAGCCAAGCTCCGGGATCCTATAATGAAAAACTGTTTTTT. Translated: CASSQAPGSYNEKLFF.

The chain combines TRBV4-2 with TRBJ2-7; 9 bases match TRBD2. CDR1 is LGHNA, CDR2 YNFKEQ, per germline. CDR3 size: 15 residues. Trimming took 2 bases from V and 3 from J; bases not matched to a gene: 5. This CDR3 reads CASSQSAGGIYEQYF. In nucleotides, the CDR3 is TGTGCCAGCAGCCAATCAGCGGGGGGTATCTACGAGCAGTACTTC.

This chain links TRBV7-3 with TRBJ2-1; 10 bases line up with TRBD2. The CDR3 has 16 amino acids. CDR1 and CDR2 from the germline V gene are SGHTA and FQGTGA. The V segment lost 0 bases and the J segment 7 bases; nucleotides outside the gene matches: 6. CDR3 coding DNA: TGTGCCAGCAGCTTAACCAGCACTAGCGGGGCGAATGAGCAGTTCTTC. Its protein is CASSLTSTSGANEQFF.

This chain links TRBV4-1 with TRBJ1-4, with no clear D. Trimming pared 2 bases from V and 7 bases from J, leaving 8 bases between. This CDR3 is built from 13 residues. Germline values: CDR1 MGHRA, CDR2 YSYEKL. The CDR3 reads CASSQSGIEKLFF. The CDR3 coding sequence is TGCGCCAGCAGCCAATCGGGGATTGAAAAACTGTTTTTT.

The sample holds a few counts of this clone. The chain recombines TRBV6-5 with TRBJ1-6, with TRBD1 identical over 8 bases. The V and J ends lost 6 bases and 8 bases, in that order; junction bases with no gene match: 3. This CDR3 spans 13 amino acids. The germline gives CDR1 MNHEY, CDR2 SVGAGI. For the CDR3, the DNA is TGTGCCAGCAGGGACAGGGATGATTCACCCCTCCACTTT. Translation: CASRDRDDSPLHF.

The chain uses TRBV5-1 and TRBJ2-7; the D gene is possibly TRBD1 (5 bases). In germline, CDR1 is SGHRS, CDR2 YFSETQ. V lost 0 bases and J lost 3, with 10 bases in between. The CDR3 totals 14 residues. CDR3 nucleotide sequence: TGCGCCAGCAGCTTGGCAGGCAGGGACTACGAGCAGTACTTC. Protein sequence: CASSLAGRDYEQYF.

The gene calls are TRBV27 and TRBJ2-3; 9 bases map to TRBD2. This CDR3 has 17 residues. Germline V gives CDR1 MNHEY, CDR2 SMNVEV (reference sequence). Germline trimming cut 0 bases from V and 3 bases from J; bases unmatched to any gene: 7. The CDR3 nucleotides are TGTGCCAGCAGTTTATCCGTTTTAGCGGGAGTGACAGATACGCAGTATTTT. Amino acids: CASSLSVLAGVTDTQYF.

V is TRBV28 and J is TRBJ1-2; the match to TRBD1 covers 10 bases. Germline V gene sequence: CDR1 MDHEN, CDR2 SYDVKM. CDR3 length equals 15 residues. V lost 5 bases and J lost 8; bases outside the gene matches: 11. The CDR3: CASSIQTGGTLGYTF. The CDR3 bases are TGTGCCAGCAGTATCCAGACAGGGGGCACTCTAGGCTACACCTTC.

The J gene is TRBJ2-2, the V gene TRBV30, with D possibly matching TRBD2 (6 bases). Germline V lookup: CDR1 GTSNPN, CDR2 SVGIG (reference sequence). The V end lost 5 bases, the J end lost 2 bases, and 15 bases lay between the germline ends. This CDR3 is 15 amino acids long. In nucleotides, the CDR3 is TGTGCCTGGGCCGCCGGGGGATCTAACACCGGGGAGCTGTTTTTT. It yields the protein CAWAAGGSNTGELFF.

The J gene is TRBJ1-4, the V gene TRBV5-4; TRBD1 might be the D (6 bases). V lost 2 bases and J 7 bases, leaving 15 bases between the germline ends. The germline gives CDR1 SGHNT, CDR2 YYREEE (reference sequence). CDR3 length: 15 residues. The CDR3 DNA sequence: TGTGCCAGCAGCTTCGGGAATAGGGGGGGTGAAAAACTGTTTTTT. Protein: CASSFGNRGGEKLFF.

This clone was seen once. The V and J genes are TRBV7-7 and TRBJ2-1; D is possibly TRBD1 (6 bases). The CDR3 is 13 residues long. Germline V gene lookup returns CDR1 SSHAT and CDR2 FNYEAQ (reference sequence). The ends were cut back, 5 bases at V and 7 bases at J, with 12 bases in the middle. This CDR3 reads CASSKGVGNEQFF. The CDR3 region has the DNA TGTGCCAGCAGCAAGGGGGTGGGTAATGAGCAGTTCTTC.

This chain connects TRBV20-1 to TRBJ2-5; D uncertain. CDR1 and CDR2 from the germline V gene are DFQATT and SNEGSKA (reference sequence). This CDR3 is built from 11 residues. Trimming shortened V by 3 bases and J by 1 base, and 3 bases separated the two germline ends. The CDR3 sequence is CSASIQETQYF. The CDR3 DNA is TGCAGTGCTAGCATCCAAGAGACCCAGTACTTC.

CDR3 sequence reads: CASSYRRGGNTEAFF. CDR3 bases: TGTGCCAGCAGCTACAGGAGGGGGGGGAACACTGAAGCTTTCTTT. This chain links TRBV7-2 with TRBJ1-1, with a weak D call TRBD1 (6 bases). The germline CDR1 and CDR2 sequences are SGHTA and FQGNSA. The CDR3 runs to 15 residues. The V and J ends lost 4 bases and 1 base respectively, with 13 bases between them.

The J gene is TRBJ2-3, the V gene TRBV2; D unclear. CDR1 is SNHLY and CDR2 is FYNNEI in the germline V gene. Trimming pared 1 base from V and 4 bases from J, leaving 15 bases between. This CDR3 has 16 amino acids. CDR3 residues: CASSEGPISTPDTQYF. The CDR3 DNA reads TGTGCCAGCAGTGAAGGGCCCATATCAACCCCAGATACGCAGTATTTT.

This clone showed up just a few times. The gene calls are TRBV5-1 and TRBJ1-1; D remains ambiguous. The V gene lost 4 bases and the J gene lost 3 bases, with 10 bases spanning the gap. In germline, CDR1 is SGHRS, CDR2 YFSETQ. This CDR3 spans 13 amino acids. DNA for the CDR3: TGCGCCAGCAGCAGGGAGGCGGACACTGAAGCTTTCTTT. Its protein product is CASSREADTEAFF.

The gene calls are TRBV4-2 and TRBJ2-1, with D uncertain. Germline V lookup: CDR1 LGHNA, CDR2 YNFKEQ. The CDR3 contains 12 residues. Trimming cost V 0 bases and J 6 bases, with 3 bases left between them. CDR3 in DNA: TGTGCCAGCAGCCAAGATATCAATGAGCAGTTCTTC. Residues: CASSQDINEQFF.

This chain links TRBV5-4 with TRBJ2-7; 9 bases fit TRBD2. The J segment lost 0 bases and the V segment lost 4 bases, leaving 5 bases of the junction unmatched. The CDR3 covers 15 residues. Germline V gene sequence: CDR1 SGHNT, CDR2 YYREEE (reference sequence). The CDR3 nucleotides read TGTGCCAGCAGCCGCGGACTAGCGAGCTCCTACGAGCAGTACTTC. Its translation: CASSRGLASSYEQYF.

The chain carries TRBV27 and TRBJ2-2, with a tentative D call TRBD2 (6 bases). The V and J ends lost 5 bases and 5 bases respectively, with 9 bases between them. This CDR3 contains 13 residues. From germline, CDR1 is MNHEY and CDR2 SMNVEV (reference sequence). In nucleotides, the CDR3 is TGTGCCAGCAGTACGACTAGGACCGGGGAGCTGTTTTTT. It yields the protein CASSTTRTGELFF.

J is TRBJ1-2 and V is TRBV29-1; a possible D gene is TRBD1 (6 bases). The germline V gene encodes CDR1 SQVTM and CDR2 ANQGSEA. The CDR3 covers 13 residues. The germline V and J ends were trimmed by 6 bases and 4 bases, with 15 bases remaining between them. CDR3 nucleotides: TGCAGCGTCTCCCAGGGGAGCTCCTATGGCTACACCTTC. It translates to CSVSQGSSYGYTF.

The CDR3 nucleotides are TGCAGCGATGGGACAGGGTTTTACAATGAGCAGTTCTTC. Residues: CSDGTGFYNEQFF. The chain couples TRBV29-1 to TRBJ2-1; 9 positions match TRBD1. The V gene's germline CDR1 is SQVTM and CDR2 ANQGSEA. The CDR3 is 13 residues long. V shed 7 bases, J shed 4 bases, and the junction held 5 bases outside the gene matches.

This chain links TRBV5-6 with TRBJ1-6; D is undetermined. The germline V gene encodes CDR1 SGHDT and CDR2 YYEEEE. V was cut by 0 bases and J by 7 bases, with 5 bases left in between. This CDR3 has 13 residues. The CDR3 DNA sequence: TGTGCCAGCAGCTTGGACCGGAATTCACCCCTCCACTTT. It codes for CASSLDRNSPLHF.

The chain employs TRBV19 and TRBJ2-6, with TRBD1 as a possible D gene (5 bases). Per germline, CDR1 LNHDA and CDR2 SQIVND (reference sequence). V shed 2 bases and J shed 1 base, with 6 bases lying between them. The CDR3 spans 15 residues. As DNA, the CDR3 is TGTGCCAGTAGTATACAGGGATCTGGGGCCAACGTCCTGACTTTC. It specifies CASSIQGSGANVLTF.

This chain uses TRBV10-3 with TRBJ2-5, with TRBD2 identical over 8 bases. V shed 10 bases and J 5 bases; nucleotides not matched to a gene: 12. Germline CDR1 is ENHRY and CDR2 is SYGVKD. This CDR3 has 14 amino acids. The CDR3 loop reads CATSGGAREETQYF. In DNA form, the CDR3 reads TGTGCCACCTCGGGGGGGGCGCGGGAGGAGACCCAGTACTTC.

V usage is TRBV30 and J usage is TRBJ1-1, with 8 bases that match TRBD1. Germline CDR1 GTSNPN, CDR2 SVGIG (reference sequence). With 3 bases clipped from V and 2 bases from J, the junction kept 2 bases outside the gene matches. The CDR3 loop spans 13 amino acids. CDR3 region: CAWRDRGNTEAFF. The CDR3, as DNA: TGTGCCTGGAGAGACAGGGGCAACACTGAAGCTTTCTTT.

The DNA of the CDR3 is TGTGCCAGCAGTTTTCGAGAGGGGGCTCAGCCCCAGCATTTT. This sequence encodes CASSFREGAQPQHF. The rearrangement links TRBV27 to TRBJ1-5; 7 bases map to TRBD1. This CDR3 has 14 amino acids. CDR1 is MNHEY and CDR2 is SMNVEV in the germline V gene (reference sequence). Germline trimming cut 3 bases from V and 6 bases from J; bases unmatched to any gene: 5.

The genes are TRBV7-8 and TRBJ2-2; 7 positions agree with TRBD2. The ends lost 5 bases at V and 4 bases at J; junction bases unmatched: 7. In germline, CDR1 is SGHVS, CDR2 FQNEAQ. The CDR3 extends over 15 amino acids. The CDR3 protein is CASSPGWGGTGELFF. The CDR3 bases are TGTGCCAGCAGCCCTGGGTGGGGGGGCACCGGGGAGCTGTTTTTT.

CDR3 residues: CASGTYEQYF. In nucleotides, the CDR3 is TGTGCCAGTGGTACGTACGAGCAGTACTTC. The V call is TRBV19, the J call TRBJ2-7; no definite D call. V lost 8 bases and J 4 bases, leaving 6 bases between the germline ends. The germline V gene encodes CDR1 LNHDA and CDR2 SQIVND (reference sequence). The CDR3 length is 10 residues.

V is TRBV6-1 and J is TRBJ1-3; D call uncertain. This CDR3 region has 15 residues. The V end was cut by 5 bases, the J end by 0 bases, with 11 bases between. CDR1 and CDR2 from the germline V gene are MNHNS and SASEGT. CDR3 protein: CASSWIRSSGNTIYF. The DNA for the CDR3 is TGTGCCAGCAGTTGGATCCGGAGCTCTGGAAACACCATATATTTT.

The rearrangement links TRBV7-2 to TRBJ1-2; D possibly corresponds to TRBD1 (6 bases). In germline, CDR1 is SGHTA, CDR2 FQGNSA. The CDR3 totals 13 residues. Trimming removed 2 bases from V and 8 bases from J, with 12 bases in between. CDR3 sequence: CASSLRGGNGYTF. The CDR3 DNA reads TGTGCCAGCAGCTTAAGGGGGGGGAACGGCTACACCTTC.

The genes are TRBV30 and TRBJ2-5; D not certain. This CDR3 region has 12 residues. Germline-derived CDR1 and CDR2 are GTSNPN and SVGIG (reference sequence). V was trimmed by 3 bases and J by 5 bases, leaving 10 bases between them. For the CDR3, the DNA is TGTGCCTGGAGGGGTATGCGGGAGACCCAGTACTTC. It translates to CAWRGMRETQYF.